This T cell receptor beta chain was sequenced for a study of blood T cells in healthy people across ages. Study findings and constraints: The donors' CMV status was not determined, possibly confounding changes in expanded clonotypes. The fall in TCR beta diversity per million T cells was roughly linear with age.

Using a J-beta primer mix together with a sample-barcoded 5' primer, a second PCR was run for roughly 6 to 12 cycles. TCRdb reanalysed the 5' RACE reads using MiXCR and keeps one entry per CDR3 protein. This table holds hundreds of thousands of distinct CDR3 sequences, around 54% found once. About this clonotype itself: Its antigen is unknown.

Germline values: CDR1 MNHEY, CDR2 SMNVEV (reference sequence). This CDR3 is 14 amino acids long. V lost 2 bases and J 2 bases, leaving 9 bases between the germline ends. Sequencing was performed on blood. The clonotype comes from a man aged 60 to 75 in good health. The genes are TRBV27 and TRBJ2-5; maybe TRBD2 (6 bases). CDR3 in DNA: TGTGCCAGCAGTTTAACGACTAGACAAGAGACCCAGTACTTC. Translated: CASSLTTRQETQYF.